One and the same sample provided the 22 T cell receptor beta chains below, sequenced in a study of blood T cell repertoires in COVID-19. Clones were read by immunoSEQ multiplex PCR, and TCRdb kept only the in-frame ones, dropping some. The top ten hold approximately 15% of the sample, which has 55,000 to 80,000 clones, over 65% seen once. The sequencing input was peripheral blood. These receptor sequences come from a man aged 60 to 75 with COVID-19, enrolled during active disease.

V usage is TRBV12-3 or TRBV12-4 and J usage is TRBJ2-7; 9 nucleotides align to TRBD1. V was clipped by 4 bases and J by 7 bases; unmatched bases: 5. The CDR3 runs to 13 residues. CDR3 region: CASSWGQGQEQYF. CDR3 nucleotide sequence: TGTGCCAGCAGTTGGGGACAGGGACAAGAGCAGTACTTC.

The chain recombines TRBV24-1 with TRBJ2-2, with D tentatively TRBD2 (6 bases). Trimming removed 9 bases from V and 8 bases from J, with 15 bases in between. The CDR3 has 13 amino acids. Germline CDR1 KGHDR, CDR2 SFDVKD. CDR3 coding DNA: TGTGCCACCTCAACGGGGAGGAAGGGGGAGCTGTTTTTT. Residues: CATSTGRKGELFF.

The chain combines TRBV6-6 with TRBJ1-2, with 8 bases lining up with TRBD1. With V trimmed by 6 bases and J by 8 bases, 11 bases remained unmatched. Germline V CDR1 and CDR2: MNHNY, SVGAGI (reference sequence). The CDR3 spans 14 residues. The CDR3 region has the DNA TGTGCCAGCAGCCCCCAGGACAGGGTAGAGGGCTACACCTTC. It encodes CASSPQDRVEGYTF.

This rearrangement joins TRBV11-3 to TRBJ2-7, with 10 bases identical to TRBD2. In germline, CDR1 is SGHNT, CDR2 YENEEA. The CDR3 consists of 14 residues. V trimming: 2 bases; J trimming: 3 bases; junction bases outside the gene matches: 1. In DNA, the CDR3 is TGTGCCAGCAGCTTAACTAGCGGGGACTACGAGCAGTACTTC. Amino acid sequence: CASSLTSGDYEQYF.

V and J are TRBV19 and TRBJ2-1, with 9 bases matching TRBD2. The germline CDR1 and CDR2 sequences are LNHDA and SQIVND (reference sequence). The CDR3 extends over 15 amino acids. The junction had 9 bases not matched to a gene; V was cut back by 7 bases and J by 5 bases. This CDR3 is CASNLLAGGNNEQFF. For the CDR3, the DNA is TGTGCCAGTAATCTCTTGGCGGGGGGGAACAATGAGCAGTTCTTC.

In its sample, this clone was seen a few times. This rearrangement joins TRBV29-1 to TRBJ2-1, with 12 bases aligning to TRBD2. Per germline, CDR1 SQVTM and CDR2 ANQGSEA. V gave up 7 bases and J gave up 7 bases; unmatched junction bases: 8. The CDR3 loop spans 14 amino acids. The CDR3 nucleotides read TGCAGCGGACCTAGCGGGGGGGCATATAATGAGCAGTTCTTC. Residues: CSGPSGGAYNEQFF.

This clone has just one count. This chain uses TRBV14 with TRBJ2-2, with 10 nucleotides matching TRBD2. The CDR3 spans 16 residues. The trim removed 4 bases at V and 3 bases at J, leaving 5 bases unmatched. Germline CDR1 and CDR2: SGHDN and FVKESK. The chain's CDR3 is CASSLPSGGYTGELFF. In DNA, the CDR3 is TGTGCCAGCAGCCTGCCTAGCGGGGGTTACACCGGGGAGCTGTTTTTT.

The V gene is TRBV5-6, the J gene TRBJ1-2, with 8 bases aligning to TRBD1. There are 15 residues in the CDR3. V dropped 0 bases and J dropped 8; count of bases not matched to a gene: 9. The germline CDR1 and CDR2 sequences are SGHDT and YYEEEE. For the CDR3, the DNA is TGTGCCAGCAGCTTGGGACAGGGGAACGTCGGGGGCTACACCTTC. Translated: CASSLGQGNVGGYTF.

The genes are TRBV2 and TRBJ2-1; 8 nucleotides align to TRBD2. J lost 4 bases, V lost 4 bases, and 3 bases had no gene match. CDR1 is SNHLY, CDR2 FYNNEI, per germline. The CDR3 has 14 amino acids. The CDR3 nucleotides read TGTGCCAGCAGTGGTGGCGGGGGGTACAATGAGCAGTTCTTC. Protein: CASSGGGGYNEQFF.

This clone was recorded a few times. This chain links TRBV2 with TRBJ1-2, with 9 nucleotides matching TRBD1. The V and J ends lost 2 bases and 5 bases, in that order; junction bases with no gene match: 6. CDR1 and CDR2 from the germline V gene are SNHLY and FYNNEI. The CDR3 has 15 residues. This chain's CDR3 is CASSERGDRDYGYTF. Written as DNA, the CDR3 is TGTGCCAGCAGTGAAAGGGGGGACAGGGATTATGGCTACACCTTC.

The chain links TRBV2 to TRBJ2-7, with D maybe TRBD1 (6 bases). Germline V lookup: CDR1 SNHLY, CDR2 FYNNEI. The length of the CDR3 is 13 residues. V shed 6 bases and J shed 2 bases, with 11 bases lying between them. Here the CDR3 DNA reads TGTGCCAGCAGCCCAGGGGAAACCTACGAGCAGTACTTC. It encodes CASSPGETYEQYF.

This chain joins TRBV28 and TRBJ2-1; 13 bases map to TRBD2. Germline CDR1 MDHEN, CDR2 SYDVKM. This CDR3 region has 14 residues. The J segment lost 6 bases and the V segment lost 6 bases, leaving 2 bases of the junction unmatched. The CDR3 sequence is CASRGTSGANEQFF. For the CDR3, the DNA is TGTGCCAGCAGAGGGACTAGCGGGGCCAATGAGCAGTTCTTC.

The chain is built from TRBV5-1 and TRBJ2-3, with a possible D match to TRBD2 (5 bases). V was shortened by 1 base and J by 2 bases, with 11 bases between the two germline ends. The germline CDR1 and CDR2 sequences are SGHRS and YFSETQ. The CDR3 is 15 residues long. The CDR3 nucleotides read TGCGCCAGCAGCTTGCAAGGGAGAGTCACAGATACGCAGTATTTT. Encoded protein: CASSLQGRVTDTQYF.

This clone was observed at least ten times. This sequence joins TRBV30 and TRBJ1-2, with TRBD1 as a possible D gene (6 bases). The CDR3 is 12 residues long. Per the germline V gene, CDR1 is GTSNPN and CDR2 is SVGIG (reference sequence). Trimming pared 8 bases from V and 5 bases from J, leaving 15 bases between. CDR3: CAKNRVEYGYTF. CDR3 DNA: TGTGCCAAGAACAGGGTTGAGTATGGCTACACCTTC.

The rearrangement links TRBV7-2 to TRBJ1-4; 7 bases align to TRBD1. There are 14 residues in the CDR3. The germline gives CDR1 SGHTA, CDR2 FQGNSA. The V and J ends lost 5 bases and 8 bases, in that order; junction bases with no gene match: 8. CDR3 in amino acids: CASSARQGLEKLFF. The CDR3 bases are TGTGCCAGCAGCGCCCGACAGGGCCTGGAAAAACTGTTTTTT.

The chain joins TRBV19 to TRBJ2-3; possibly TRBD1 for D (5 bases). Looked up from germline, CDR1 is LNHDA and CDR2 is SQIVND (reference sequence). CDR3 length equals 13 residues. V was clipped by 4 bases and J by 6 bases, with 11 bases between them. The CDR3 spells CASSKTKGDTQYF. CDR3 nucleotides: TGTGCCAGTAGTAAAACCAAGGGGGATACGCAGTATTTT.

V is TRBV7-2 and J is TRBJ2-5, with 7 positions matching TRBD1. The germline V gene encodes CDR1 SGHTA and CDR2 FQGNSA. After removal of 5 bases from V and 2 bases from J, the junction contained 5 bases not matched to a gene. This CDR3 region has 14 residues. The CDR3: CASSPDRSQETQYF. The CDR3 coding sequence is TGTGCCAGCAGCCCGGACAGGAGTCAAGAGACCCAGTACTTC.

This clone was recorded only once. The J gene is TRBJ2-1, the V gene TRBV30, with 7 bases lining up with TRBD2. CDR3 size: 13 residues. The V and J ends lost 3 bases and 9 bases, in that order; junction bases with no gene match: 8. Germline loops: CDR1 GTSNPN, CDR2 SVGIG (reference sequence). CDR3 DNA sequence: TGTGCCTGGAGGAGCGGGGCCCTTGGTGAGCAGTTCTTC. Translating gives CAWRSGALGEQFF.

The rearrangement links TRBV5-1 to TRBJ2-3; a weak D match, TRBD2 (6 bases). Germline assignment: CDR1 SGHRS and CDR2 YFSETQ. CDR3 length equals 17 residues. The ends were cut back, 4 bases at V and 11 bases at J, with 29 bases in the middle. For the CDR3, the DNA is TGCGCCAGCAGCCATTTGGGGTCCGGGACTTCGCGCGAGGGGCAGTATTTT. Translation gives CASSHLGSGTSREGQYF. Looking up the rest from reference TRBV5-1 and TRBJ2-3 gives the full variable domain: KAGVTQTPRYLIKTRGQQVTLSCSPISGHRSVSWYQQTPGQGLQFLFEYFSETQRNKGNFPGRFSGRQFSNSRSEMNVSTLELGDSALYLCASSHLGSGTSREGQYFGPGTRLTVL.

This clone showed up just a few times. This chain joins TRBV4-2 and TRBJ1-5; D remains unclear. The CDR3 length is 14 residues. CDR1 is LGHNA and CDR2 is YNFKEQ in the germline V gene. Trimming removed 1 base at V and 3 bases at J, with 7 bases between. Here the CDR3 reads CASSQGQNNQPQHF. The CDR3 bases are TGTGCCAGCAGCCAAGGTCAGAACAATCAGCCCCAGCATTTT.

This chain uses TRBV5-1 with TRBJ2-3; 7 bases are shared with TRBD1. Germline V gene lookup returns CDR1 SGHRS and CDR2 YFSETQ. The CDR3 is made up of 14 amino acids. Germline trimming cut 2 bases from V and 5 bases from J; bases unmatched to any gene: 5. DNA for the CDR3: TGCGCCAGCAGCTTAGGACAGGCTCAAGATACGCAGTATTTT. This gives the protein CASSLGQAQDTQYF.

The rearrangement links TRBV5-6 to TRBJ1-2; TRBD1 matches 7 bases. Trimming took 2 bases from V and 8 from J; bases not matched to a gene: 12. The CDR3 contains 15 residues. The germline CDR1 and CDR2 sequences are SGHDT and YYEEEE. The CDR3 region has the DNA TGTGCCAGCAGCTTCCCAGCTCGACAGGGCCAAGGCTACACCTTC. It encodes CASSFPARQGQGYTF.